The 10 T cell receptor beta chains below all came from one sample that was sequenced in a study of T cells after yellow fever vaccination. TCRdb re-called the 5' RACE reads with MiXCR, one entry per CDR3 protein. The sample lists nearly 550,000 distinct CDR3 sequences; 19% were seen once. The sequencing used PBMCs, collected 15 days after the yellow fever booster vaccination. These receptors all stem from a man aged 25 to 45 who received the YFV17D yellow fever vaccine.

The CDR3 nucleotides read TGTGCCAGCAGAGATGGGGACTACAATGAGCAGTTCTTC. Amino acid sequence: CASRDGDYNEQFF. The rearrangement links TRBV25-1 to TRBJ2-1; D not resolved. CDR1 and CDR2 from the germline V gene are MGHDK and SYGVNS. V lost 6 bases to trimming and J lost 3 bases, with 9 bases between them. This CDR3 has 13 residues.

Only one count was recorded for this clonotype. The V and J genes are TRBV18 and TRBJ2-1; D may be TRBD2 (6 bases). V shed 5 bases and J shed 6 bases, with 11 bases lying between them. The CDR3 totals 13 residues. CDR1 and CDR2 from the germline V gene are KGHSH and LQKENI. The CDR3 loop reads CASSETSFNEQFF. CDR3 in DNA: TGTGCCAGCTCAGAAACTAGCTTCAATGAGCAGTTCTTC.

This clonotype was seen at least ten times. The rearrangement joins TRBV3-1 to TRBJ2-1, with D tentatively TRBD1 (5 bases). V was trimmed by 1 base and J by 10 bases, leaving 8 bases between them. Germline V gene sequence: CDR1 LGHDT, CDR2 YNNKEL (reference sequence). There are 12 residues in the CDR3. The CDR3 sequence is CASSQGRGEQFF. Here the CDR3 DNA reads TGTGCCAGCAGCCAAGGTAGGGGCGAGCAGTTCTTC.

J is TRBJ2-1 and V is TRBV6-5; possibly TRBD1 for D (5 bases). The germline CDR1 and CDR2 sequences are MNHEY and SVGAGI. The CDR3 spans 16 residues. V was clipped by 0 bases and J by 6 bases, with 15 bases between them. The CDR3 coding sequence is TGTGCCAGCAGTTACTCGTCCCAGGTAGGGGCCAATGAGCAGTTCTTC. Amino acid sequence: CASSYSSQVGANEQFF.

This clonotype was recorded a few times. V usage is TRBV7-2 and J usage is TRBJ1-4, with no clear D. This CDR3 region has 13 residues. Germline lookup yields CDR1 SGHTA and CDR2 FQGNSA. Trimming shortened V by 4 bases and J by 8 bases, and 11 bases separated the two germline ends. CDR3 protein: CASSSWTWEKLFF. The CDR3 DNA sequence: TGTGCCAGCAGCTCTTGGACCTGGGAAAAACTGTTTTTT.

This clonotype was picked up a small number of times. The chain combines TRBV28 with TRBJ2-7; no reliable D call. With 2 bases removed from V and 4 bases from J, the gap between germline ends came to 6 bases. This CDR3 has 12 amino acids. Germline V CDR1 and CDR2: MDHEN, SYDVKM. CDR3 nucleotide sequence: TGTGCCAGCAGTTTAGGCATGTACGAGCAGTACTTC. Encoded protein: CASSLGMYEQYF.

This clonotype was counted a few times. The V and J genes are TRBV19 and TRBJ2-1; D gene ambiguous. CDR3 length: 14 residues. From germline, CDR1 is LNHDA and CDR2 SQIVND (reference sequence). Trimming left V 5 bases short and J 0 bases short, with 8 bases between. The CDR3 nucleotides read TGTGCCAGTAGTGGCAGAAACTCCTACAATGAGCAGTTCTTC. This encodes CASSGRNSYNEQFF.

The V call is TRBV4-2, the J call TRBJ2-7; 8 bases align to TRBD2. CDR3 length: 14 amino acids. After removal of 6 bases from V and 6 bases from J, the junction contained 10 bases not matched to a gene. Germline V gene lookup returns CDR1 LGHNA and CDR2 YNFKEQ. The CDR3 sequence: CASSPGLAGIEQYF. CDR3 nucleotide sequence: TGTGCCAGCAGTCCCGGGTTAGCGGGAATCGAGCAGTACTTC.

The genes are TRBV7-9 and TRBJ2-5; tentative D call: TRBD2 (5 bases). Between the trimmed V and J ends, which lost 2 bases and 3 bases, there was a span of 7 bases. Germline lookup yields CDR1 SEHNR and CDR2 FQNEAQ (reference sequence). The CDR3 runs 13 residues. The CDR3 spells CASSLFGKETQYF. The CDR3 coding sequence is TGTGCCAGCAGCTTATTCGGGAAAGAGACCCAGTACTTC.

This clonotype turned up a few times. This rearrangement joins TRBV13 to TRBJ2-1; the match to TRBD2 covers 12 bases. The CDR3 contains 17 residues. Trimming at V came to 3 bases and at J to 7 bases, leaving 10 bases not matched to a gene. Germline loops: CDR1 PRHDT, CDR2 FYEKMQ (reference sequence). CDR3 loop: CASSLGLAGWYDNEQFF. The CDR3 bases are TGTGCCAGCAGCTTGGGACTAGCGGGCTGGTACGATAATGAGCAGTTCTTC.